This T cell receptor beta chain was obtained from a study of read filtering for tumor transcriptome and immune sequencing. Germline trimming cut 3 bases from V and 2 bases from J; bases unmatched to any gene: 4. Germline V gives CDR1 SNHLY, CDR2 FYNNEI. This CDR3 spans 14 amino acids. From roughly 390 ng of RNA, a library with molecular barcoded alpha/delta and beta/gamma adaptors was made. TCRdb recomputed calls from the reads with MiXCR, one row per CDR3 protein. Of almost 40,000 distinct CDR3 sequences in the sample, about 14% are singletons; the top ten hold 15% to 20%. The rearrangement uses TRBV2 and TRBJ2-7, with 7 bases identical to TRBD1. Sequencing input: a population of CD138-negative cells sorted from bone marrow. This TCR came from a donor older than 35 with multiple myeloma. The CDR3 region is CASSEGDRAYEQYF. CDR3 nucleotide sequence: TGTGCCAGCAGTGAGGGTGACAGGGCCTACGAGCAGTACTTC. Full variable domain (outside the CDR3, taken from reference TRBV2 and TRBJ2-7): EPEVTQTPSHQVTQMGQEVILRCVPISNHLYFYWYRQILGQKVEFLVSFYNNEISEKSEIFDDQFSVERPDGSNFTLKIRSTKLEDSAMYFCASSEGDRAYEQYFGPGTRLTVT.